These T cell receptor beta chains were read from a single sample in a study of blood T cell repertoires in COVID-19. Sequencing was performed with immunoSEQ multiplex PCR; in TCRdb, only in-frame clones are kept and a portion is missing. In the table there are more than 200,000 clones, approximately 86% of which are singletons. Sequencing input: peripheral blood. Every receptor here comes from a man between 25 and 39 years old with active or convalescent COVID-19. CDR3s include the opening cysteine and the closing phenylalanine or tryptophan. A D gene is named only where the DNA matches it firmly. Rows give clone size only sometimes, using once, few, many, or a class for an expanded clone.

NA	TRBJ2-2	NA	TRBV9	CASTRSGSGELFF	TGTGCCAGCACCAGGTCTGGTTCCGGGGAGCTGTTTTTT
NA	TRBJ1-6	once	TRBV30	CAWSELGVGNSPLHF	TGTGCCTGGAGTGAATTGGGAGTTGGAAATTCACCCCTCCACTTT
TRBD1	TRBJ1-1	NA	TRBV4-2	CASSQEEGALGYTEAFF	TGTGCCAGCAGCCAAGAGGAGGGGGCGCTTGGCTACACTGAAGCTTTCTTT
NA	TRBJ1-1	NA	TRBV12-1	CASSFNNRGVRVWDTEAFF	TGTGCCAGCAGCTTTAACAACAGGGGAGTAAGGGTATGGGACACTGAAGCTTTCTTT
NA	TRBJ1-1	NA	TRBV19	CASRAVIPEAFF	TGTGCCAGTAGGGCGGTTATCCCTGAAGCTTTCTTT
TRBD1	TRBJ1-2	NA	TRBV19	CASSKDRESGYTF	TGTGCCAGTAGTAAGGACAGGGAATCTGGCTACACCTTC
NA	TRBJ1-5	NA	TRBV5-1	CASSFGGDNQPQHF	TGCGCCAGCAGCTTCGGGGGGGACAATCAGCCCCAGCATTTT
NA	TRBJ1-5	NA	TRBV19	CASSPGVNQPQHF	TGTGCCAGTAGTCCAGGGGTCAATCAGCCCCAGCATTTT
NA	TRBJ2-5	NA	TRBV6-2/TRBV6-3	CASSNSGLAGRETQYF	TGTGCCAGCAGTAATTCGGGACTGGCGGGGCGGGAGACCCAGTACTTC
NA	TRBJ2-1	NA	TRBV20-1	CSFSSYNEQFF	TGCAGTTTTAGCTCCTACAATGAGCAGTTCTTC
TRBD1	TRBJ1-6	NA	TRBV6-2/TRBV6-3	CASSYSPQRDSLWNSPLHF	TGTGCCAGCAGTTACTCACCCCAACGGGACAGCTTGTGGAATTCACCCCTCCACTTT
NA	TRBJ2-7	NA	TRBV2	CASTLSGPYEQYF	TGTGCCAGCACGCTTAGCGGTCCCTACGAGCAGTACTTC
TRBD2	TRBJ2-1	NA	TRBV11-2	CASSLDPSGGYRFF	TGTGCCAGCAGCTTAGATCCTAGCGGGGGGTATCGGTTCTTC
NA	TRBJ2-7	NA	TRBV6-1	CASSEQADSSYEQYF	TGTGCCAGCAGTGAGCAAGCCGACAGCTCCTACGAGCAGTACTTC
TRBD1	TRBJ1-1	NA	TRBV6-8	CASSYRPQGRKTRNTEAFF	TGTGCCAGCAGTTACCGGCCACAGGGGCGAAAAACTAGGAACACTGAAGCTTTCTTT
NA	TRBJ1-2	NA	TRBV11-2	CASSLRAPKVYGYTF	TGTGCCAGCAGCTTGAGGGCCCCAAAGGTCTATGGCTACACCTTC
TRBD1	TRBJ1-2	NA	TRBV7-9	CASSLYRGMWGYTF	TGTGCCAGCAGCTTATACAGGGGGATGTGGGGCTACACCTTC
TRBD2	TRBJ2-5	NA	TRBV15	CATSRGTSQETQYF	TGTGCCACCAGCAGGGGGACTAGCCAAGAGACCCAGTACTTC
TRBD2	TRBJ2-7	many	TRBV7-9	CASSGLASGISSYEQYF	TGTGCCAGCAGCGGCCTCGCTAGCGGGATTAGCTCCTACGAGCAGTACTTC
NA	TRBJ1-1	NA	TRBV30	CAWSDQTGTTNTEAFF	TGTGCCTGGAGTGACCAGACCGGGACAACGAACACTGAAGCTTTCTTT
NA	TRBJ2-1	NA	TRBV4-2	CASSQDWSIKLGLLGSEQFF	TGTGCCAGCAGCCAAGATTGGTCTATCAAGCTGGGACTGCTAGGGAGTGAGCAGTTCTTC
NA	TRBJ1-6	NA	TRBV29-1	CSAQEGGDNSPLHF	TGCAGCGCCCAGGAGGGAGGGGATAATTCACCCCTCCACTTT
TRBD1	TRBJ1-6	NA	TRBV27	CASNPGTALSPLHF	TGTGCCAGCAACCCCGGGACAGCTCTATCACCCCTCCACTTT
TRBD1	TRBJ2-5	NA	TRBV18	CASSPGTGLQETQYF	TGTGCCAGCTCCCCCGGGACAGGGCTCCAAGAGACCCAGTACTTC
TRBD1	TRBJ1-5	NA	TRBV2	CASKGTGQDSNQPQHF	TGTGCCAGCAAAGGGACAGGGCAGGACAGCAATCAGCCCCAGCATTTT
NA	TRBJ1-5	NA	TRBV11-2	CASSLELAGNQPQHF	TGTGCCAGCAGCTTAGAGTTAGCAGGGAATCAGCCCCAGCATTTT
TRBD2	TRBJ2-3	NA	TRBV18	CASSGSSGGNTQYF	TGTGCCAGCTCAGGGTCGAGCGGGGGGAATACGCAGTATTTT
TRBD1	TRBJ1-2	NA	TRBV6-1	CASSEDRGGGYTF	TGTGCCAGCAGTGAGGACAGGGGGGGTGGCTACACCTTC
TRBD2	TRBJ2-7	NA	TRBV7-2	CASSYSGGPHEQYF	TGTGCCAGCAGCTACTCGGGGGGGCCCCACGAGCAGTACTTC
TRBD1	TRBJ2-7	NA	TRBV5-1	CASSTGTGTLAYEQYF	TGCGCCAGCAGCACCGGGACAGGGACCTTAGCCTACGAGCAGTACTTC
TRBD1	TRBJ1-4	NA	TRBV27	CASSLTGYRGEKLFF	TGTGCCAGCAGTCTAACAGGATACAGGGGCGAAAAACTGTTTTTT
NA	TRBJ1-1	NA	TRBV7-9	CASSLTQGNTEAFF	TGTGCCAGCAGCTTAACCCAGGGTAACACTGAAGCTTTCTTT
TRBD1	TRBJ1-2	once	TRBV6-1	CASSEGQGEDYGYTF	TGTGCCAGCAGTGAGGGACAGGGGGAGGACTATGGCTACACCTTC
NA	TRBJ2-6	NA	TRBV15	CATSPRDTGSGANVLTF	TGTGCCACCAGCCCCCGGGACACAGGCTCTGGGGCCAACGTCCTGACTTTC
NA	TRBJ1-2	NA	TRBV24-1	CATSERGYGYTF	TGTGCCACCAGTGAGCGGGGGTATGGCTACACCTTC
NA	TRBJ2-2	once	TRBV18	CASSPLLLRDLNTGELFF	TGTGCCAGCTCACCTCTTCTCCTCAGGGATTTGAACACCGGGGAGCTGTTTTTT
NA	TRBJ2-1	NA	TRBV5-4	CASSYNSLEQFF	TGTGCCAGCAGCTATAATAGTCTTGAGCAGTTCTTC
NA	TRBJ1-1	NA	TRBV19	CASHGTGVREAFF	TGTGCCAGTCATGGTACAGGCGTTCGTGAAGCTTTCTTT
NA	TRBJ1-1	NA	TRBV7-8	CASSLGSRANTEAFF	TGTGCCAGCAGCTTAGGGTCCAGGGCGAACACTGAAGCTTTCTTT
NA	TRBJ1-2	NA	TRBV29-1	CSVANYRVDYTF	TGCAGCGTCGCTAATTACAGGGTTGACTACACCTTC